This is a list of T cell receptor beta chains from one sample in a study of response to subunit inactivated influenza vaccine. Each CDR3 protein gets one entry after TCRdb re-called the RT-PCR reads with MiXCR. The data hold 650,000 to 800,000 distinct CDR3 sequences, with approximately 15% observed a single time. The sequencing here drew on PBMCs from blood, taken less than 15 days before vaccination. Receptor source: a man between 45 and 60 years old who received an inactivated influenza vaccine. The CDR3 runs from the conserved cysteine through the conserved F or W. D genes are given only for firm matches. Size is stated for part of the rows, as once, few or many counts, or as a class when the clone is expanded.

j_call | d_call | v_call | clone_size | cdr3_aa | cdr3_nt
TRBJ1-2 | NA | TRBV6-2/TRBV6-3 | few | CASSYTRDGYTF | TGTGCCAGCAGTTACACCAGGGATGGCTACACCTTC
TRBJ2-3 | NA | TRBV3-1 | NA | CASSRGRNTQYF | TGTGCCAGCAGTCGAGGGAGGAACACGCAGTATTTT
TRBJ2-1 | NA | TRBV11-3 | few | CASRRDEGGEQFF | TGTGCCAGCAGACGAGACGAGGGAGGTGAGCAGTTCTTC
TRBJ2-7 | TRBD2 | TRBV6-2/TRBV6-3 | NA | CASGKPPSGTAYEQYF | TGTGCCAGCGGCAAACCACCTAGCGGGACCGCCTACGAGCAGTACTTC
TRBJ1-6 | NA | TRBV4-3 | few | CASSQDAAPPYNSPLHF | TGCGCCAGCAGCCAAGACGCTGCGCCCCCCTATAATTCACCCCTCCACTTT
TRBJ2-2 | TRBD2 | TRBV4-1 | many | CASSRSGTSGRRELFF | TGCGCCAGCAGCCGATCCGGGACTAGCGGGCGAAGGGAGCTGTTTTTT
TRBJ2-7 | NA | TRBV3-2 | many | CASSQESRKREQYF | TGTGCCAGCAGCCAAGAGTCACGGAAGAGGGAGCAGTACTTC
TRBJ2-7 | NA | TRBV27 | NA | CASSFGGVNEQYF | TGTGCCAGCAGTTTCGGGGGTGTGAACGAGCAGTACTTC
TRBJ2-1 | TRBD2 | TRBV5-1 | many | CASSLMTSGRALNEQFF | TGCGCCAGCAGCCTGATGACTAGCGGGAGGGCCTTGAATGAGCAGTTCTTC
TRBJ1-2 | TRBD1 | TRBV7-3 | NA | CASSLYSGTGGALVYGYTF | TGTGCCAGCAGCTTGTACTCCGGGACAGGGGGCGCGTTAGTCTATGGCTACACCTTC
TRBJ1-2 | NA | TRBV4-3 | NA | CASSQDVNTYGYTF | TGCGCCAGCAGCCAAGATGTCAACACCTATGGCTACACCTTC
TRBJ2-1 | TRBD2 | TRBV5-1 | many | CASSTSGGSYNEQFF | TGCGCCAGCAGCACTAGCGGGGGTTCCTACAATGAGCAGTTCTTC
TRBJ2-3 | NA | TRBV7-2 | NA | CASSFPESANQQYTQYF | TGTGCCAGCAGCTTTCCGGAGAGCGCTAACCAACAATATACGCAGTATTTT
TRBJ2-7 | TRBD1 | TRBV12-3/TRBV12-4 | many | CASSLGRTGGHYEQYF | TGTGCCAGCAGTCTCGGCCGGACAGGGGGCCATTACGAGCAGTACTTC
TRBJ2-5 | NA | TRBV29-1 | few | CSVRQAPLETQYF | TGCAGCGTTAGACAGGCCCCTCTGGAGACCCAGTACTTC
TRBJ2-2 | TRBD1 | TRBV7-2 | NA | CASSLDRGHSGELFF | TGTGCCAGCAGCTTAGATAGGGGGCATTCCGGGGAGCTGTTTTTT
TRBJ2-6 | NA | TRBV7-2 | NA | CASSARASSGANVLTF | TGTGCCAGCAGCGCGAGAGCCAGCTCTGGGGCCAACGTCCTGACTTTC
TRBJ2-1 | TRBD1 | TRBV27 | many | CASSRTGSVSYNEQFF | TGTGCCAGCAGTAGGACAGGGTCCGTCTCCTACAATGAGCAGTTCTTC
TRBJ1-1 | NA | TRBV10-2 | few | CASSALGRVDTEAFF | TGCGCCAGCAGTGCCCTAGGGAGGGTGGACACTGAAGCTTTCTTT